A single sample is the source of the 25 T cell receptor beta chains below, sequenced in a study of CD8+ T cells in alopecia areata. Sample treatment: oral pan-JAK inhibitor, 5-10 mg twice daily. RNA extraction and reverse transcription yielded cDNA as sequencing template. Repertoires were generated with immunoSEQ multiplex PCR, while TCRdb's copy carries only in-frame clones and drops some. This repertoire shows some 200,000 clones, roughly 64% found once; its top ten account for 5.5%. Source: CD4+ T cells sorted from blood, taken at week 24, from a patient treated with tofacitinib. The receptors come from a human donor with alopecia areata.

The rearrangement joins TRBV30 to TRBJ2-7; TRBD1 aligns across 7 bases. Per the germline V gene, CDR1 is GTSNPN and CDR2 is SVGIG (reference sequence). V shed 3 bases, J shed 4 bases, and the junction held 9 bases outside the gene matches. This CDR3 region has 14 residues. The CDR3 loop is CAWRNGRGWYEQYF. The CDR3, as DNA: TGTGCCTGGAGAAACGGCAGGGGGTGGTACGAGCAGTACTTC.

This clone was counted at least ten times. The CDR3 here is CASSLGGLAGSTDTQYF. In DNA, the CDR3 is TGTGCCAGCAGCTTAGGAGGACTAGCGGGTAGCACAGATACGCAGTATTTT. This chain uses TRBV7-6 with TRBJ2-3; 11 nucleotides line up with TRBD2. The CDR3 is 17 residues long. Germline V gene data show CDR1 as SGHVS and CDR2 as FNYEAQ. J gave up 0 bases and V 1 base, and 3 bases lay outside the gene matches.

J is TRBJ2-5 and V is TRBV30; the D gene is possibly TRBD2 (6 bases). CDR3 length: 13 amino acids. The V end was cut by 4 bases, the J end by 9 bases, with 18 bases between. Germline CDR1 GTSNPN, CDR2 SVGIG (reference sequence). The CDR3 nucleotides read TGTGCCTGGACGGGAGCGGCGTCCTTGGCCCAGTACTTC. Amino acids: CAWTGAASLAQYF.

The chain employs TRBV4-1 and TRBJ2-2, with 10 bases that match TRBD2. The length of the CDR3 is 18 residues. After removal of 2 bases from V and 4 bases from J, the junction contained 10 bases not matched to a gene. Germline V gene lookup returns CDR1 MGHRA and CDR2 YSYEKL. The DNA of the CDR3 is TGCGCCAGCAGCCAACCTAGCGGGAGCCTAGACGGCACCGGGGAGCTGTTTTTT. The encoded protein is CASSQPSGSLDGTGELFF.

The chain combines TRBV7-9 with TRBJ2-1; D perhaps matches TRBD2 (5 bases). Trimming left V 4 bases short and J 2 bases short, with 9 bases between. The CDR3 is 14 residues long. CDR1 is SEHNR, CDR2 FQNEAQ, per germline (reference sequence). The DNA for the CDR3 is TGTGCCAGCAGCTCCCCCGGGACCTACAATGAGCAGTTCTTC. Translating it yields CASSSPGTYNEQFF.

The chain uses TRBV5-1 and TRBJ2-5, with D perhaps TRBD1 (5 bases). CDR1 and CDR2 (germline): SGHRS, YFSETQ. The V gene lost 0 bases and the J gene lost 2 bases, with 8 bases spanning the gap. The CDR3 runs 14 residues. Here the CDR3 DNA reads TGCGCCAGCAGCTTGGGACAGACACAAGAGACCCAGTACTTC. It is translated as CASSLGQTQETQYF.

The rearrangement links TRBV5-1 to TRBJ2-5; no clear D gene. CDR3 length equals 14 residues. Germline assignment: CDR1 SGHRS and CDR2 YFSETQ. Trimming removed 7 bases from V and 5 bases from J, with 18 bases in between. The CDR3 region is CASYPDSTSETQYF. The CDR3 nucleotides read TGCGCCAGCTATCCTGATTCAACTTCGGAGACCCAGTACTTC.

The chain links TRBV29-1 to TRBJ1-2, with TRBD1 as a possible D gene (5 bases). The CDR3 loop spans 12 amino acids. Germline V gives CDR1 SQVTM, CDR2 ANQGSEA. Trimming shortened V by 6 bases and J by 8 bases, and 16 bases separated the two germline ends. In nucleotides, the CDR3 is TGCAGCGTCCGAGGTGGGGGGACCGGCTACACCTTC. This gives the protein CSVRGGGTGYTF.

This chain connects TRBV13 to TRBJ2-3, with TRBD1 matching 9 bases. From germline, CDR1 is PRHDT and CDR2 FYEKMQ (reference sequence). The CDR3 runs to 18 residues. J was trimmed by 0 bases and V by 5 bases; bases with no gene match: 12. The CDR3 coding sequence is TGTGCCAGCAGCACGACAGGGGGGGTGACGACGAGCACAGATACGCAGTATTTT. Translation gives CASSTTGGVTTSTDTQYF.

This chain links TRBV27 with TRBJ2-5; D is unresolved. The V and J ends lost 5 bases and 4 bases respectively, with 11 bases between them. Germline values: CDR1 MNHEY, CDR2 SMNVEV (reference sequence). The CDR3 loop spans 13 amino acids. The CDR3 bases are TGTGCCAGCAGTAGGGTTTCCGGAGAGACCCAGTACTTC. Amino acid sequence: CASSRVSGETQYF.

The V gene is TRBV9, the J gene TRBJ1-1; a possible D gene is TRBD1 (5 bases). This CDR3 contains 11 residues. Germline CDR1 SGDLS, CDR2 YYNGEE. V lost 5 bases and J 5 bases, leaving 7 bases between the germline ends. CDR3: CASSSGTEAFF. Written as DNA, the CDR3 is TGTGCCAGCAGTTCAGGGACTGAAGCTTTCTTT.

CDR3 in DNA: TGTGCCAGCAGTGCGGGAACGAGAGTGAGAGTCGCCGGGGAGCTGTTTTTT. Its protein product is CASSAGTRVRVAGELFF. The V gene is TRBV6-1, the J gene TRBJ2-2; D is perhaps TRBD2 (5 bases). V shed 4 bases and J shed 6 bases, with 21 bases lying between them. The CDR3 is made up of 17 amino acids. Looked up from germline, CDR1 is MNHNS and CDR2 is SASEGT.

The chain couples TRBV5-4 to TRBJ2-5, with 10 bases that match TRBD2. CDR3 length: 15 amino acids. The V segment lost 3 bases and the J segment 5 bases; nucleotides outside the gene matches: 7. Germline CDR1 SGHNT, CDR2 YYREEE (reference sequence). The CDR3 sequence is CASSYNLAGEETQYF. The CDR3 DNA reads as TGTGCCAGCAGCTATAATCTAGCGGGAGAGGAGACCCAGTACTTC.

The rearrangement links TRBV11-2 to TRBJ2-3, with TRBD1 matching 11 bases. Per the germline V gene, CDR1 is SGHAT and CDR2 is FQNNGV. The CDR3 extends over 17 amino acids. The junction had 7 bases not matched to a gene; V was cut back by 3 bases and J by 2 bases. CDR3 sequence: CASSFRDRGLVTDTQYF. CDR3 DNA: TGTGCCAGCAGCTTTCGGGACAGGGGGTTGGTCACAGATACGCAGTATTTT.

This clone has a handful of counts. The chain has TRBV6-1 and TRBJ2-4; maybe TRBD1 (6 bases). Looked up from germline, CDR1 is MNHNS and CDR2 is SASEGT. V was cut by 6 bases and J by 0 bases, with 12 bases left in between. The CDR3 covers 15 residues. CDR3 sequence reads: CASRPGALAKNIQYF. CDR3 DNA: TGTGCCAGCAGGCCAGGGGCACTAGCCAAAAACATTCAGTACTTC.

The V call is TRBV6-1, the J call TRBJ1-1; 9 bases line up with TRBD1. Per germline, CDR1 MNHNS and CDR2 SASEGT. V was pared by 8 bases and J by 11 bases, with 12 bases of the junction left unmatched. CDR3 length: 13 residues. In DNA form, the CDR3 reads TGTGCCAGCCTTGAACAGGGGGCGCGTTTGGCTTTCTTT. Translation: CASLEQGARLAFF.

There are a few counts of this clone. The V call is TRBV29-1, the J call TRBJ2-1, with D uncertain. Deletions cut 3 bases from V and 7 bases from J, with 10 bases between. CDR3 length equals 12 residues. Germline CDR1 is SQVTM and CDR2 is ANQGSEA. The CDR3 loop reads CSVDLWGNEQFF. CDR3 DNA sequence: TGCAGCGTTGATCTCTGGGGTAATGAGCAGTTCTTC.

This chain connects TRBV13 to TRBJ2-1; TRBD2 matches at 11 bases. In germline, CDR1 is PRHDT, CDR2 FYEKMQ (reference sequence). This CDR3 region has 18 residues. V lost 1 base and J lost 3; bases outside the gene matches: 8. CDR3 protein: CASSLATVTSGGYNEQFF. CDR3 nucleotides: TGTGCCAGCAGCTTAGCGACGGTTACTAGCGGGGGCTACAATGAGCAGTTCTTC.

The rearrangement uses TRBV19 and TRBJ2-1; D may be TRBD1 (5 bases). Germline V CDR1 and CDR2: LNHDA, SQIVND (reference sequence). Deletions cut 1 base from V and 8 bases from J, with 15 bases between. This CDR3 has 15 amino acids. CDR3 bases: TGTGCCAGTAGTATAGGCCCTACCAGGGCACATGAGCAGTTCTTC. Amino acid sequence: CASSIGPTRAHEQFF.

This clone appeared a single time. J is TRBJ1-2 and V is TRBV30, with 8 bases matching TRBD1. V was pared by 4 bases and J by 6 bases, with 7 bases of the junction left unmatched. Per germline, CDR1 GTSNPN and CDR2 SVGIG (reference sequence). The CDR3 extends over 13 amino acids. The DNA of the CDR3 is TGTGCCTGGACCCGGACAGGGATTAATGGCTACACCTTC. Residues: CAWTRTGINGYTF.

The chain links TRBV30 to TRBJ2-2; 10 positions match TRBD1. V trimming: 8 bases; J trimming: 2 bases; junction bases outside the gene matches: 8. This CDR3 comprises 15 residues. CDR1 is GTSNPN and CDR2 is SVGIG in the germline V gene (reference sequence). This chain's CDR3 is CARPGTGANTGELFF. The CDR3 bases are TGTGCCCGACCCGGGACAGGGGCCAACACCGGGGAGCTGTTTTTT.

The chain recombines TRBV30 with TRBJ2-4; 9 nucleotides agree with TRBD1. The V segment lost 5 bases and the J segment 6 bases; nucleotides outside the gene matches: 2. This CDR3 has 12 residues. The germline CDR1 and CDR2 sequences are GTSNPN and SVGIG (reference sequence). The CDR3 DNA is TGTGCCTGGCCGGACAGGGGAAACATTCAGTACTTC. Translated, it gives CAWPDRGNIQYF.

This chain links TRBV30 with TRBJ1-5, with 9 bases that match TRBD1. Germline V gives CDR1 GTSNPN, CDR2 SVGIG (reference sequence). The CDR3 is 15 residues long. Trimming took 1 base from V and 6 from J; bases not matched to a gene: 7. CDR3 residues: CAWSGGGQGIQPQHF. Here the CDR3 DNA reads TGTGCCTGGAGTGGAGGGGGACAGGGCATTCAGCCCCAGCATTTT.

The rearrangement uses TRBV30 and TRBJ2-3; unclear D gene. The CDR3 is made up of 11 amino acids. The germline CDR1 and CDR2 sequences are GTSNPN and SVGIG (reference sequence). V lost 1 base and J 13 bases, leaving 12 bases between the germline ends. CDR3 loop: CAWSGRGGKYF. The DNA for the CDR3 is TGTGCCTGGAGTGGCCGCGGTGGGAAGTATTTT.

The chain employs TRBV6-5 and TRBJ2-2; D remains ambiguous. This CDR3 contains 13 residues. Germline loops: CDR1 MNHEY, CDR2 SVGAGI. Trimming left V 4 bases short and J 6 bases short, with 9 bases between. CDR3 sequence (DNA): TGTGCCAGCAGTTTTACATCGGCCGGGGAGCTGTTTTTT. Translating it yields CASSFTSAGELFF.